A single sample gave rise to the 30 T cell receptor beta chains below, sequenced in a study of CD8+CD57+ T cells in acquired aplastic anemia. Genomic DNA constituted the template upon which TCR beta VDJ and CDR3 profiling was performed. TCRdb reprocessed the reads via MiXCR and lists one record per CDR3 protein. The repertoire holds some 150,000 distinct CDR3 sequences, around 48% seen once, with 0.85% to 1.3% in the top ten. The patients chosen for sequencing had shown expansion of CD8+CD57+ cells (detected by flow cytometry). The material sequenced was sorted CD4+, CD8+, or CD8+CD57+ T cells (not recorded which) from PBMCs. The receptor source for this set is a human donor with aplastic anemia.

The sample holds many counts of this clonotype. The rearrangement links TRBV19 to TRBJ2-7; D is tentatively TRBD1 or TRBD2 (5 bases each). V dropped 3 bases and J dropped 3 bases, with 9 bases sitting between them. The CDR3 runs 13 residues. Germline V CDR1 and CDR2: LNHDA, SQIVND (reference sequence). The CDR3 reads CASSIPGRYEQYF. CDR3 coding DNA: TGTGCCAGTAGTATTCCGGGACGCTACGAGCAGTACTTC.

In this sample, this clonotype turned up many times. J is TRBJ2-7 and V is TRBV5-1; the D gene is possibly TRBD1 (6 bases). CDR3 length equals 16 residues. Trimming pared 0 bases from V and 0 bases from J, leaving 13 bases between. CDR1 and CDR2 (germline): SGHRS, YFSETQ. Written as DNA, the CDR3 is TGCGCCAGCAGCTTGGGATCAGGGGACGGCTCCTACGAGCAGTACTTC. Its translation: CASSLGSGDGSYEQYF.

On this clonotype itself: An end of the junction differs from the germline gene, which may be a read error. The chain links TRBV29-1 to TRBJ2-2; 8 bases are shared with TRBD2. CDR1 and CDR2 (germline): SQVTM, ANQGSEA. This CDR3 region has 14 residues. CDR3 nucleotides: TGCAGCGTTGGTCCCGGGGGGGGCCCCGGGGAGCTGCTTTTT. Protein: CSVGPGGGPGELLF.

A note on this clonotype: A read error may be the cause here, since a much bigger clone is one base away. V usage is TRBV11-1 and J usage is TRBJ1-2; D unclear. Looked up from germline, CDR1 is SGHAT and CDR2 is FQDESV (reference sequence). The CDR3 covers 15 residues. This CDR3 is CASSDLLAAPRGSTF. The CDR3 coding sequence is TGTGCCAGTAGCGACCTACTCGCAGCCCCCAGAGGCTCCACCTTC.

A word on this clonotype: This may be a read error, as it is one base from a much larger clone. The chain links TRBV6-1 to TRBJ2-7; 10 bases agree with TRBD1. This CDR3 contains 15 residues. In germline, CDR1 is MNHNS, CDR2 SASEGT. The CDR3 DNA reads TGTGCCGGCAGCCGCGACAGGGGGCCCACCTACGAGCAGTACTTC. Translation: CAGSRDRGPTYEQYF.

The chain uses TRBV20-1 and TRBJ2-7; D is uncertain. Germline CDR1 reads DFQATT; CDR2 reads SNEGSKA (reference sequence). Trimming took off 4 bases at V and 0 bases at J, with 13 bases between the two ends. This CDR3 has 14 residues. As DNA, the CDR3 is TGCAGTGCTATCTCCCCATTGGGCTCCTACGAGCAGTACTTC. Protein: CSAISPLGSYEQYF.

A few counts support this clonotype. The rearrangement joins TRBV6-1 to TRBJ2-3; D assignment may be TRBD1 or TRBD2 (6 bases each). From germline, CDR1 is MNHNS and CDR2 SASEGT. The CDR3 covers 18 residues. Trimming cost V 7 bases and J 2 bases, with 25 bases left between them. CDR3 loop: CASKQGGWGDIDTDTQYF. The CDR3 region has the DNA TGTGCCAGCAAACAAGGGGGGTGGGGGGACATCGACACAGATACGCAGTATTTT.

The J gene is TRBJ2-7, the V gene TRBV29-1, with 7 bases lining up with TRBD2. Germline values: CDR1 SQVTM, CDR2 ANQGSEA. CDR3 length: 16 residues. V lost 0 bases to trimming and J lost 7 bases; unmatched junction nucleotides: 15. The CDR3 sequence is CSVEDQERGIVGEQYF. CDR3 coding DNA: TGCAGCGTTGAAGATCAGGAGCGGGGAATCGTTGGGGAGCAGTACTTC.

This clonotype was counted at least ten times. The gene calls are TRBV20-1 and TRBJ2-2; tentatively, D is TRBD1 (5 bases). There are 14 residues in the CDR3. V shed 3 bases and J shed 5 bases, with 13 bases lying between them. CDR1 is DFQATT, CDR2 SNEGSKA, per germline (reference sequence). CDR3 nucleotide sequence: TGCAGTGCTAGCCTGGGGCCGTGGACCGGGGAGCTGTTTTTT. This sequence encodes CSASLGPWTGELFF.

On this clonotype: Being one base from a much bigger clone, this may be a read error. Since the CDR3 does not end with the conserved phenylalanine or tryptophan, this likely comes from a read error. J is TRBJ1-2 and V is TRBV3-1; D is ambiguous. The V gene lost 1 base and the J gene lost 2 bases, with 11 bases spanning the gap. CDR1 is LGHDT and CDR2 is YNNKEL in the germline V gene (reference sequence). The CDR3 is 15 amino acids. The chain's CDR3 is CASSQVGVGNYGYTI. DNA for the CDR3: TGTGCCAGCAGCCAAGTTGGTGTTGGGAACTATGGCTACACCATC.

The rearrangement links TRBV5-6 to TRBJ2-1; TRBD1 aligns across 9 bases. The length of the CDR3 is 16 residues. Germline assignment: CDR1 SGHDT and CDR2 YYEEEE. Germline trimming cut 4 bases from V and 7 bases from J; bases unmatched to any gene: 12. CDR3 in DNA: TGTGCCAGCAGCCCGGGGCGGGACAGGGCTGGGAATGAGCAGTTCTTC. Translating gives CASSPGRDRAGNEQFF.

The chain uses TRBV7-6 and TRBJ1-2; TRBD1 matches at 8 bases. The CDR3 contains 13 residues. V lost 7 bases, J lost 7 bases, and 8 bases stayed unmatched. Germline CDR1 and CDR2: SGHVS and FNYEAQ. CDR3 amino acids: CASTIQGVSGYTF. The CDR3, as DNA: TGTGCCAGCACCATACAGGGGGTCAGTGGCTACACCTTC.

The chain has TRBV5-8 and TRBJ1-1; no clear D. V shed 0 bases and J shed 0 bases, with 6 bases lying between them. CDR1 is SGHTS, CDR2 YDEGEE, per germline. This CDR3 contains 14 residues. The CDR3 DNA reads as TGTGCCAGCAGCTTGGCTGGAATGAACACTGAAGCTTTCTTT. It encodes CASSLAGMNTEAFF.

This clonotype was detected ten times or more. The rearrangement joins TRBV20-1 to TRBJ1-5; no clear D. Germline V gene sequence: CDR1 DFQATT, CDR2 SNEGSKA (reference sequence). The CDR3 sequence is 12 residues long. Trimming took 5 bases from V and 0 from J, leaving 5 bases between them. The CDR3 sequence: CSAVNSNQPQHF. CDR3 DNA sequence: TGCAGTGCTGTGAATAGCAATCAGCCCCAGCATTTT.

This clonotype was seen a single time. The V call is TRBV24-1, the J call TRBJ2-1, with 10 bases aligning to TRBD2. J gave up 7 bases and V 4 bases, and 9 bases lay outside the gene matches. The CDR3 has 16 residues. CDR1 KGHDR and CDR2 SFDVKD come from the germline V gene. CDR3 protein: CATSDPGSGGPNEQFF. Here the CDR3 DNA reads TGTGCCACCAGTGACCCAGGTAGCGGGGGGCCGAATGAGCAGTTCTTC.

This clonotype was detected many times. The chain joins TRBV20-1 to TRBJ2-7, with 7 bases identical to TRBD2. This CDR3 region has 14 residues. The V segment lost 7 bases and the J segment 3 bases; nucleotides outside the gene matches: 12. Germline CDR1 is DFQATT and CDR2 is SNEGSKA (reference sequence). In nucleotides, the CDR3 is TGCAGTGTCATGGGAGGGATTGGCGACTACGAGCAGTACTTC. It specifies CSVMGGIGDYEQYF.

The rearrangement joins TRBV2 to TRBJ2-3; 10 bases match TRBD2. From germline, CDR1 is SNHLY and CDR2 FYNNEI. V lost 5 bases, J lost 6 bases, and 8 bases stayed unmatched. The CDR3 has 15 amino acids. The CDR3 spells CASSSQTSGPDTQYF. CDR3 sequence (DNA): TGTGCCAGCAGTTCCCAGACTAGCGGGCCTGATACGCAGTATTTT.

This clonotype was observed a single time. Relative to the germline gene, one junction end is altered; a read error may explain this. This chain connects TRBV7-8 to TRBJ2-5, with a possible D match to TRBD2 (5 bases). The CDR3 has 13 residues. Germline assignment: CDR1 SGHVS and CDR2 FQNEAQ. CDR3 DNA: TGTGCCAGCGGCTTGTTAGAGGGTGGGACCCAGTACTTC. The encoded protein is CASGLLEGGTQYF.

This clonotype was seen many times. This chain connects TRBV7-6 to TRBJ2-7; unclear D gene. The germline gives CDR1 SGHVS, CDR2 FNYEAQ. V was shortened by 2 bases and J by 4 bases, with 6 bases between the two germline ends. This CDR3 spans 12 amino acids. The CDR3: CASSLRAYEQYF. Here the CDR3 DNA reads TGTGCCAGCAGCTTACGCGCTTACGAGCAGTACTTC.

The CDR3 region has the DNA TGTGCCAGCTCAAGGGACAGCAATGAGCAGTTCTTC. It translates to CASSRDSNEQFF. The chain is built from TRBV7-9 and TRBJ2-1; TRBD1 agrees at 7 bases. The CDR3 consists of 12 residues. J gave up 6 bases and V 8 bases, and 4 bases lay outside the gene matches. CDR1 is SEHNR, CDR2 FQNEAQ, per germline (reference sequence).

Many counts were recorded for this clonotype. The chain joins TRBV10-3 to TRBJ2-1, with 7 positions matching TRBD1. CDR3 length: 13 residues. Germline V gives CDR1 ENHRY, CDR2 SYGVKD. Unmatched junction bases numbered 8, after V lost 11 bases and J lost 4 bases. The CDR3 protein is CASSGTDYNEQFF. The CDR3 coding sequence is TGTGCCTCTTCCGGGACAGATTACAATGAGCAGTTCTTC.

This clonotype was seen at least ten times. This chain uses TRBV7-2 with TRBJ2-1, with 7 bases that match TRBD2. The CDR3 length is 16 residues. Germline lookup yields CDR1 SGHTA and CDR2 FQGNSA. The V and J ends lost 0 bases and 3 bases, in that order; junction bases with no gene match: 5. The CDR3 loop is CASSLAGGTNYNEQFF. The CDR3 region has the DNA TGTGCCAGCAGCTTAGCGGGGGGGACTAACTACAATGAGCAGTTCTTC.

Worth noting for this clonotype: This may be a read error, as it is one base from a much larger clone. This chain connects TRBV10-3 to TRBJ2-2, with 7 bases aligning to TRBD2. Germline assignment: CDR1 ENHRY and CDR2 SYGVKD. This CDR3 region has 15 residues. The CDR3 sequence is CATSGLAGRTGEPFF. In DNA, the CDR3 is TGTGCCACTTCGGGATTAGCGGGCCGCACCGGGGAGCCGTTTTTT.

There are many counts of this clonotype. V usage is TRBV20-1 and J usage is TRBJ1-1, with D possibly TRBD1 on 5 matching bases. The germline V gene has CDR1 DFQATT and CDR2 SNEGSKA (reference sequence). This CDR3 has 13 residues. Trimming took off 2 bases at V and 10 bases at J, with 17 bases between the two ends. This CDR3 is CSARFPGRSGAFF. The DNA of the CDR3 is TGCAGTGCTAGATTTCCGGGACGGAGCGGAGCTTTCTTT.

The CDR3 coding sequence is TGCAGCGTTGACCGGGGGGGCTACGAGCAGTACTTC. This codes for CSVDRGGYEQYF. The V gene is TRBV29-1, the J gene TRBJ2-7; the match to TRBD2 covers 8 bases. Per germline, CDR1 SQVTM and CDR2 ANQGSEA. The CDR3 consists of 12 residues. Trimming at V came to 3 bases and at J to 3 bases, leaving 1 base not matched to a gene.

The chain has TRBV15 and TRBJ2-7; D not resolved. Germline CDR1 reads LNHNV; CDR2 reads YYDKDF (reference sequence). Trimming cost V 1 base and J 6 bases, with 7 bases left between them. The CDR3 extends over 12 amino acids. CDR3 loop: CATSRGTGEQYF. The CDR3 DNA reads as TGTGCCACCAGCAGAGGGACGGGCGAGCAGTACTTC.

This clonotype is a singleton in its sample. This chain joins TRBV5-4 and TRBJ2-1; D remains unclear. TRBJ2-7 explains the end of the DNA better; the J call may be wrong. There are 15 residues in the CDR3. Germline V gives CDR1 SGHNT, CDR2 YYREEE (reference sequence). The CDR3 sequence: CASSLSVRGGYEQYF. The CDR3 bases are TGTGCCAGCAGCTTATCAGTGCGTGGCGGCTACGAGCAGTACTTC.

The V call is TRBV3-1, the J call TRBJ2-5, with 9 bases that match TRBD2. V was pared by 5 bases and J by 2 bases, with 12 bases of the junction left unmatched. The CDR3 is 17 amino acids. Germline V lookup: CDR1 LGHDT, CDR2 YNNKEL (reference sequence). This CDR3 reads CASSLLGSGGSQETQYF. CDR3 DNA: TGTGCCAGCAGCTTACTCGGGAGCGGGGGGTCACAAGAGACCCAGTACTTC.

The chain links TRBV2 to TRBJ2-1; TRBD2 matches at 12 bases. Germline CDR1 is SNHLY and CDR2 is FYNNEI. This CDR3 has 15 residues. The V segment lost 6 bases and the J segment 5 bases; nucleotides outside the gene matches: 5. CDR3: CASSLTSGGNNEQFF. The CDR3 DNA sequence: TGTGCCAGCAGCCTGACTAGCGGGGGAAACAATGAGCAGTTCTTC.

On this clonotype: A much larger clone sits a single nucleotide away, making a read error possible. Here the CDR3 reads CANNPGQNYGYTF. In DNA form, the CDR3 reads TGCGCCAACAACCCGGGACAAAACTATGGCTACACCTTC. The rearrangement joins TRBV5-1 to TRBJ1-2; a possible D gene is TRBD1 (6 bases). This CDR3 is built from 13 residues. V lost 9 bases, J lost 2 bases, and 14 bases lay in between. Germline V gives CDR1 SGHRS, CDR2 YFSETQ.